This TCR beta chain was identified in a study of radiotherapy plus CTLA-4 blockade in lung cancer. As for the study in general: Among all patients, roughly 19% showed objective responses, while 30% to 35% had disease control. Overall study findings and caveats: Interferon-beta and early blood T cell clone dynamics reportedly predicted response best. Researchers report tumor-derived TCR clones expanding in blood after radiotherapy plus ipilimumab.

Each patient with chemo-refractory metastatic non-small-cell lung cancer was treated with focal radiation plus CTLA-4 blockade using ipilimumab. This clone was seen a single time. Its cognate antigen is unknown. The junction differs from germline at one of its ends, possibly a read error. Some clones are missing from TCRdb's copy, which holds only in-frame ones; the method was immunoSEQ multiplex PCR. The profile shows about 86,000 clones, 83% of them singletons. Germline lookup yields CDR1 LNHNV and CDR2 YYDKDF (reference sequence). The CDR3 is made up of 13 amino acids. This receptor was identified in a human donor with non-small cell lung cancer who had stable disease on radiotherapy plus ipilimumab. This specimen consisted of peripheral blood, obtained from a patient treated with radiotherapy plus ipilimumab. This chain uses TRBV15 with TRBJ2-3, with a weak D call TRBD2 (5 bases). In DNA form, the CDR3 reads TGTGCCACCAGCAGAGCTAGCACTGATACGCAGTATTTT. It is translated as CATSRASTDTQYF.